This TCR beta chain was found in a study of blood T cell repertoires in COVID-19. Germline CDR1 is LNHDA and CDR2 is SQIVND (reference sequence). V gave up 5 bases and J gave up 2 bases; unmatched junction bases: 8. This CDR3 comprises 15 residues. The table came from immunoSEQ multiplex PCR; TCRdb's copy has only in-frame clones and leaves some out. This table holds some 46,000 clones, roughly 90% found once. V usage is TRBV19 and J usage is TRBJ2-7; 8 bases align to TRBD2. Sequenced input: peripheral blood. The receptor comes from a man aged 60-69 years with active COVID-19. For the CDR3, the DNA is TGTGCCAGTAGTCCACACTCCGGGAGGGCCTACGAGCAGTACTTC. Protein product: CASSPHSGRAYEQYF.